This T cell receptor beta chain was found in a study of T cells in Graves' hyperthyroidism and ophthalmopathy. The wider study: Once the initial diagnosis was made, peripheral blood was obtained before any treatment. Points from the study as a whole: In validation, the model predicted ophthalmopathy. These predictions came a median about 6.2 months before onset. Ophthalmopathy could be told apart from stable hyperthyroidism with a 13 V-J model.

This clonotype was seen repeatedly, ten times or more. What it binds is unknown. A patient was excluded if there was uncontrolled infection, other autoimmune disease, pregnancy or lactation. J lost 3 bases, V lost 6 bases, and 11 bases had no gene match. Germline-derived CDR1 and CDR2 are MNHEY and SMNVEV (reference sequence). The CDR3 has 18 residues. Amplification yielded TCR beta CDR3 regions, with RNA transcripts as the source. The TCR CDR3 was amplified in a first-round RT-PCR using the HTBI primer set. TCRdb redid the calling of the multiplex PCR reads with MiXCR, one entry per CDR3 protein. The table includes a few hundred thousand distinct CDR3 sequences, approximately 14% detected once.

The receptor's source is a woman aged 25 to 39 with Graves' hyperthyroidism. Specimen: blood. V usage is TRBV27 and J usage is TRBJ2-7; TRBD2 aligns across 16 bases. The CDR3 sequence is CASRGGTSGRGHHYEQYF. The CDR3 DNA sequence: TGTGCCAGCAGGGGCGGGACTAGCGGGAGGGGCCACCACTACGAGCAGTACTTC.